This T cell receptor (beta chain) originates from a study of CD8 T cells in Susac syndrome. About 0.5 to 1 ug RNA was reverse transcribed with random hexamers. With immunoSEQ multiplex PCR, TCR beta CDR3 was amplified across 54 Vbeta and 13 Jbeta. TCRdb called the immunoSEQ multiplex PCR reads again in MiXCR, with one record for every CDR3 protein. Here the sample spans more than 200,000 distinct CDR3 sequences, about 90% being singletons. The study sequenced TCR beta in blood CD8+ and CD4+ T cells. The multiple sclerosis controls, all treatment-naive patients, had relapsing-remitting disease that was stable or active. The germline CDR1 and CDR2 sequences are LNHDA and SQIVND (reference sequence). The CDR3 length is 15 residues. V was pared by 4 bases and J by 4 bases, with 14 bases between.

This clonotype was obtained from a human donor with multiple sclerosis. The J gene is TRBJ1-5, the V gene TRBV19, with D possibly TRBD1 on 5 matching bases. The sample was CD8+ T cells from PBMCs. DNA for the CDR3: TGTGCCAGTAGTACCCACATGGGGGGGAATCAGCCCCAGCATTTT. Translation gives CASSTHMGGNQPQHF. The entire variable domain, with the rest obtained from reference TRBV19 and TRBJ1-5, is as follows: DGGITQSPKYLFRKEGQNVTLSCEQNLNHDAMYWYRQDPGQGLRLIYYSQIVNDFQKGDIAEGYSVSREKKESFPLTVTSAQKNPTAFYLCASSTHMGGNQPQHFGDGTRLSIL.